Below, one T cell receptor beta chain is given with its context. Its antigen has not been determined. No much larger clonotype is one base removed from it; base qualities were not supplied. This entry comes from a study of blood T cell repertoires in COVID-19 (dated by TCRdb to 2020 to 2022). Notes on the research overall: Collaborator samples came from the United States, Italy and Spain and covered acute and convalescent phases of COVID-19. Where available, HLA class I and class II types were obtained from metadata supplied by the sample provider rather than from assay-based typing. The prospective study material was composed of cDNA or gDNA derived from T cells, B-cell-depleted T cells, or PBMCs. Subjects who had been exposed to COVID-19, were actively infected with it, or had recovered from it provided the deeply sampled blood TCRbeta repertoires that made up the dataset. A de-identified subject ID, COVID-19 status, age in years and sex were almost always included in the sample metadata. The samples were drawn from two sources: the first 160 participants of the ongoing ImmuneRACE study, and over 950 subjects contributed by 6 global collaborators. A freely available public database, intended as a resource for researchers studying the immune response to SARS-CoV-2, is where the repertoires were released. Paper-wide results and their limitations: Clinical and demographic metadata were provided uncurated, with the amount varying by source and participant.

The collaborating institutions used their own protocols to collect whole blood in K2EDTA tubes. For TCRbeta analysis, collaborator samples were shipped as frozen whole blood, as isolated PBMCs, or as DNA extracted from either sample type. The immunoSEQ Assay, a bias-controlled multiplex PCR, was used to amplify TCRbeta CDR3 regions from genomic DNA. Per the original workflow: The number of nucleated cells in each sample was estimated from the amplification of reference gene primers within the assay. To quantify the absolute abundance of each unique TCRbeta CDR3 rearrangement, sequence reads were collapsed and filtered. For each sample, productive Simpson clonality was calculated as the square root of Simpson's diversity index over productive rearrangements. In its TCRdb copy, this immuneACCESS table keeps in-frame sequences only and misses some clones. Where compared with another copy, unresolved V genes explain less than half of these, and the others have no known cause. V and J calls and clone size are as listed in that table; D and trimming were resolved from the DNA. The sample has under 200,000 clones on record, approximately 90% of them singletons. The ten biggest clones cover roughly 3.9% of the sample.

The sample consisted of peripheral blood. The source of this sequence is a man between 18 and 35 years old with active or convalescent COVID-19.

The sequenced DNA is TGCAGCGTTTTCGACAGTAAGTCTTTCGGTGCTTTCTTT. The encoded protein is CSVFDSKSFGAFF. In this chain, TRBV29-1 is recombined with TRBJ1-1; TRBD1 is a possible D gene, resting on 5 matching bases. CDR1 and CDR2 were assigned from the germline V gene as SQVTM and ANQGSEA. The V and J ends are trimmed by 5 bases and 11 bases, leaving 21 bases between them. The CDR3 numbers 13 residues from cysteine through phenylalanine. Only the CDR3 region is kept as DNA, spanning 39 bases read in frame from base 1.